This T cell receptor (beta chain) is from a study of HIV-infected patients and healthy controls. The repertoire came from unfractionated whole blood and reflected all unsorted peripheral T cells. cDNA was made from roughly 470 ng RNA using alpha and beta constant primers. Each of the alpha and beta chains got its own library through chain-specific third strand synthesis with indices. A single record per CDR3 protein comes from TCRdb applying MiXCR to the 5' RACE reads. Of 20,000 to 30,000 distinct CDR3 sequences in the sample, under 9% are singletons; the top ten hold about 4%. With 5 bases removed from V and 3 bases from J, the gap between germline ends came to 11 bases. The germline CDR1 and CDR2 sequences are LNHDA and SQIVND (reference sequence). CDR3 length: 13 residues. General study results and limits: MAIT alpha-chain CDR3s were frequent in healthy controls, depleted in HIV+. A major limitation was that merely sixteen HIV-infected individuals were processed. HIV-infected patients shared fewer CDR3 sequences between individuals than healthy controls.

This clonotype has at least ten counts. Its antigen is not known. This TCR came from an adult in good health. The chain combines TRBV19 with TRBJ2-7; no reliable D call. Sequenced: blood. The CDR3 here is CASSAYASYEQYF. In DNA, the CDR3 is TGTGCCAGTAGTGCATATGCCAGCTACGAGCAGTACTTC.